A single T cell receptor (beta chain) is shown here with its context. This sample was taken from a study of cytomegalovirus exposure and HLA in healthy donors. In the PCR, 60 Vbeta and 13 Jbeta primers were used. Repertoires were generated with immunoSEQ multiplex PCR, while TCRdb's copy carries only in-frame clones and drops some. The sample totals roughly 78,000 clones. This CDR3 is 17 amino acids long. Germline V gene lookup returns CDR1 MNHEY and CDR2 SMNVEV (reference sequence). Trimming at V came to 6 bases and at J to 7 bases, leaving 18 bases not matched to a gene. The sequenced material came from PBMCs. The J gene is TRBJ1-5, the V gene TRBV27; 7 positions match TRBD1. The source of this sequence is a boy aged 10-17 years in good health and CMV-seronegative. The CDR3 region is CASSQYLTGKVAQPQHF. The CDR3 nucleotides are TGTGCCAGCAGCCAATATCTGACAGGGAAAGTCGCCCAGCCCCAGCATTTT.